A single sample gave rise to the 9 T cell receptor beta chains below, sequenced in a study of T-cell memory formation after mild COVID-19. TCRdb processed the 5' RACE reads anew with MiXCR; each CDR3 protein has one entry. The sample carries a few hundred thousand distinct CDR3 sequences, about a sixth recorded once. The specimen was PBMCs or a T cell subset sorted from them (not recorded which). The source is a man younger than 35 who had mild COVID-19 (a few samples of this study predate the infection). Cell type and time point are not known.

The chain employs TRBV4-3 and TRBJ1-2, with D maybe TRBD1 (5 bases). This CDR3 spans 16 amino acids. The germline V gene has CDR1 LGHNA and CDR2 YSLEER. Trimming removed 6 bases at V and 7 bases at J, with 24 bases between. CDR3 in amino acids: CASSPSWGREVGGYTF. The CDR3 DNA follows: TGCGCCAGCAGTCCCTCCTGGGGCAGGGAAGTGGGTGGCTACACCTTC.

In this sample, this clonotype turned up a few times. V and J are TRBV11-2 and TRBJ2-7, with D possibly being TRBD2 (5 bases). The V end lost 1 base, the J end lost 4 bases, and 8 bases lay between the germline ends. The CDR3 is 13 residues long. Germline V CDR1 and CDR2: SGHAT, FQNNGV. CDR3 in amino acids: CASSLVSGYEQYF. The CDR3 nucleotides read TGTGCCAGCAGCTTAGTATCGGGATACGAGCAGTACTTC.

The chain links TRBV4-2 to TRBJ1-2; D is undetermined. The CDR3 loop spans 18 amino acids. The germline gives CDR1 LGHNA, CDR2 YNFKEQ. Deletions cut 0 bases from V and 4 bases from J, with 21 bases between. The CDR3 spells CASSQDSGAEQPRYGYTF. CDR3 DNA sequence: TGTGCCAGCAGCCAAGATTCCGGAGCAGAGCAACCCCGCTATGGCTACACCTTC.

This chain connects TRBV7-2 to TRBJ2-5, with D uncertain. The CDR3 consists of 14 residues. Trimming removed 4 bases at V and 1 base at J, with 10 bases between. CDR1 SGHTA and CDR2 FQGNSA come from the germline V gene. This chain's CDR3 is CASSSFGTQETQYF. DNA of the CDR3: TGTGCCAGCAGCTCATTCGGTACCCAAGAGACCCAGTACTTC.

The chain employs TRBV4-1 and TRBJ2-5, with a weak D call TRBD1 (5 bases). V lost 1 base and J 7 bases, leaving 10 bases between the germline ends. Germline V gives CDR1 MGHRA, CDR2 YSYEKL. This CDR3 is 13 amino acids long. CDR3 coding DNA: TGCGCCAGCAGCCAAGTAGGGGCAATGACCCAGTACTTC. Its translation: CASSQVGAMTQYF.

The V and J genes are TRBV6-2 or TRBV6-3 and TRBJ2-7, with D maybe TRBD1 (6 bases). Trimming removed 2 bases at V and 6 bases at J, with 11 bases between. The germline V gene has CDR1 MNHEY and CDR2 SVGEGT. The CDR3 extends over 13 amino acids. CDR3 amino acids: CASSYIWGREQYF. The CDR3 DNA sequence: TGTGCCAGCAGTTACATCTGGGGGCGCGAGCAGTACTTC.

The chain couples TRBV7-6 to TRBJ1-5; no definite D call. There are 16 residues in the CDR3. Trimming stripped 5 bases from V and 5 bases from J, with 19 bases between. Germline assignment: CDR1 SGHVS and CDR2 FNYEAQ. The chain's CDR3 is CASSPEIGRVYQPQHF. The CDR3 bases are TGTGCCAGCAGCCCAGAAATAGGGAGAGTCTATCAGCCCCAGCATTTT.

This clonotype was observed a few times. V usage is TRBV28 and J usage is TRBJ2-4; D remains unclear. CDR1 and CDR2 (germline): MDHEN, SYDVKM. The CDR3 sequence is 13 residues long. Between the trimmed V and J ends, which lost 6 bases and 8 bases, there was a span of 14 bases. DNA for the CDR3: TGTGCCAGCAGCCGACCCTCTGGGGACATTCAGTACTTC. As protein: CASSRPSGDIQYF. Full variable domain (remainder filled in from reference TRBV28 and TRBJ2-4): DVKVTQSSRYLVKRTGEKVFLECVQDMDHENMFWYRQDPGLGLRLIYFSYDVKMKEKGDIPEGYSVSREKKERFSLILESASTNQTSMYLCASSRPSGDIQYFGAGTRLSVL.

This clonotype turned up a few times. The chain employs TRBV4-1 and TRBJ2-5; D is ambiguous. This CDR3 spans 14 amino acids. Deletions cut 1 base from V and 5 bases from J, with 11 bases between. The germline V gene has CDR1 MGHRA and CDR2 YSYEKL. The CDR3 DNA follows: TGCGCCAGCAGCCAAGTTGCCGCCGTTGAGACCCAGTACTTC. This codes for CASSQVAAVETQYF.